Detailed here is one T cell receptor beta chain. This sample was taken from a study of blood T cell repertoires in COVID-19. Study as a whole: Samples representing acute and convalescent COVID-19 were sourced from the United States, Italy and Spain. Sources were T cells, B-cell-depleted T cells, or PBMCs; the material itself was cDNA or gDNA.

Per the study methods: From reference gene primer amplification, estimates of nucleated cell counts were derived. Clones were read by immunoSEQ multiplex PCR, and TCRdb kept only the in-frame ones, dropping some. That table supplies the V and J calls and clone size; D and trimming were determined from the DNA. Of a few hundred thousand clones listed, under 90% are singletons. Enrollment of patients from Seattle took place during active infection, with longitudinal follow-up. Trimming removed 8 bases from V and 6 bases from J, with 17 bases in between. There are 14 residues in the CDR3. Germline values: CDR1 LNHNV, CDR2 YYDKDF (reference sequence).

The chain combines TRBV15 with TRBJ2-1; possibly TRBD2 for D (6 bases). The source of this sequence is a woman aged 25 to 39 with COVID-19, enrolled during active disease. The source material was peripheral blood. This CDR3 reads CATLPDYGSNEQFF. CDR3 nucleotides: TGTGCCACCCTCCCAGATTACGGGAGCAATGAGCAGTTCTTC.